The source of this T cell receptor (beta chain) is a study of blood T cell repertoires in COVID-19. Study in general: The United States, Italy and Spain supplied acute and convalescent COVID-19 samples.

Germline-derived CDR1 and CDR2 are MDHEN and SYDVKM. Trimming took 8 bases from V and 8 from J, leaving 15 bases between them. This CDR3 has 12 residues. The data were produced by immunoSEQ multiplex PCR, yet TCRdb's version contains in-frame clones alone and is incomplete. The data hold about 400,000 clones, with around 87% observed a single time. The sample comprised peripheral blood. This chain uses TRBV28 with TRBJ1-2; no clear D. This clonotype was obtained from a human donor in a cohort sampled during active COVID-19. CDR3 sequence reads: CASSPAGVGYTF. CDR3 coding DNA: TGTGCCAGCTCTCCGGCCGGGGTGGGCTACACCTTC.